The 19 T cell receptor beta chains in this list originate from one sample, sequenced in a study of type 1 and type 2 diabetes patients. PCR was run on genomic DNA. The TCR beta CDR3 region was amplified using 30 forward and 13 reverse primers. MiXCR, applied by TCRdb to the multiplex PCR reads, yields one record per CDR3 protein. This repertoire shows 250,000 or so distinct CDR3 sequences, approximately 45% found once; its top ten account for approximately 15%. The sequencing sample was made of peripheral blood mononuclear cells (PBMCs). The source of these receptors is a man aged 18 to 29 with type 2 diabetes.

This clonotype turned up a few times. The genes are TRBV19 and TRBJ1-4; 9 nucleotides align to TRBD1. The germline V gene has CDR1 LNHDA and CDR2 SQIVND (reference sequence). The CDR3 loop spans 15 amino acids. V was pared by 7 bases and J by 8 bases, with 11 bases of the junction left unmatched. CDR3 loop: CASTDLGTGNEKLFF. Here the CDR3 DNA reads TGTGCCAGTACCGACCTTGGGACAGGGAACGAAAAACTGTTTTTT.

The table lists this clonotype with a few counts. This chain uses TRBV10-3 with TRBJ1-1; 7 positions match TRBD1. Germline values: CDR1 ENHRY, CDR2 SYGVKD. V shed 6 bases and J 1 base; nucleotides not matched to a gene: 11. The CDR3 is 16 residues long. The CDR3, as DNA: TGTGCCATCAGCTTAGAAACGGGACAGAAGAACACTGAAGCTTTCTTT. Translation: CAISLETGQKNTEAFF.

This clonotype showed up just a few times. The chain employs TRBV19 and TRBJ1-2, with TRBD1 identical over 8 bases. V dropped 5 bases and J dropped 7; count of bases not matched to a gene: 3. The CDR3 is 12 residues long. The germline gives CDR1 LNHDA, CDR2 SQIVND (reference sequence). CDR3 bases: TGTGCCAGTAGTCCGACAGGGGCTGGCTACACCTTC. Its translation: CASSPTGAGYTF.

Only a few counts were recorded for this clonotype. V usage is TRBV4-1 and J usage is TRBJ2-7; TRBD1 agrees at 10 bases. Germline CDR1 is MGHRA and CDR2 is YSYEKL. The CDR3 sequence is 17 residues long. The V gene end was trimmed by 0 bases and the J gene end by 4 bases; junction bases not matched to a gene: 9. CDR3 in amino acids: CASSQDKGTGDTYEQYF. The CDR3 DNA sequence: TGCGCCAGCAGCCAAGATAAAGGGACAGGGGATACGTACGAGCAGTACTTC.

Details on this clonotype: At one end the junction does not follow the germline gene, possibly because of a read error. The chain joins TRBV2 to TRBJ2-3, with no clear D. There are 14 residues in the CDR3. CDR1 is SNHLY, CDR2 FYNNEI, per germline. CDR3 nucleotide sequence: TGTGCCATCAGTGGATTAAGGAGCACAGATACGCAGTATTTT. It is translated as CAISGLRSTDTQYF. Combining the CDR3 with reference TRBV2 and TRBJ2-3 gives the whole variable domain EPEVTQTPSHQVTQMGQEVILRCVPISNHLYFYWYRQILGQKVEFLVSFYNNEISEKSEIFDDQFSVERPDGSNFTLKIRSTKLEDSAMYFCAISGLRSTDTQYFGPGTRLTVL.

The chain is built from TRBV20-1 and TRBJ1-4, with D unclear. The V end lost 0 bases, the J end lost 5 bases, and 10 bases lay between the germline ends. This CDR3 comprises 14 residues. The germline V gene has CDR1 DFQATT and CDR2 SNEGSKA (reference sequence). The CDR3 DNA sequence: TGCAGTGCTAGAGATGGGCCAAACAATGAAAAACTGTTTTTT. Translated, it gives CSARDGPNNEKLFF.

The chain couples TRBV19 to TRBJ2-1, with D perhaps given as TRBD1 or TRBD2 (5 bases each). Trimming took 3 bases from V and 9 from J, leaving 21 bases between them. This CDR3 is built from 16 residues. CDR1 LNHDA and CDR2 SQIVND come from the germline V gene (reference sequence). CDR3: CASSMRWDPQGREQFF. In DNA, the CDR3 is TGTGCCAGTAGTATGAGGTGGGACCCCCAAGGCCGTGAGCAGTTCTTC.

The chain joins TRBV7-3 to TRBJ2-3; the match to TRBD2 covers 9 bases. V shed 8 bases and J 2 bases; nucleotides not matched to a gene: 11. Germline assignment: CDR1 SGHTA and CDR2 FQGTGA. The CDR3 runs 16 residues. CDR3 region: CASSIGSGGYTDTQYF. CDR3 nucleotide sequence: TGTGCCAGCTCAATTGGGAGCGGGGGGTACACAGATACGCAGTATTTT.

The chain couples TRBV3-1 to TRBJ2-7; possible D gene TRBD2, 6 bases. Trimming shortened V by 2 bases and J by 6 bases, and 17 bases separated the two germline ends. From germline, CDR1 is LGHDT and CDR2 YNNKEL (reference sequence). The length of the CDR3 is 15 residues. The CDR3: CASSQPSALPVEQYF. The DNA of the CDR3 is TGTGCCAGCAGCCAACCTAGCGCCTTACCGGTCGAGCAGTACTTC.

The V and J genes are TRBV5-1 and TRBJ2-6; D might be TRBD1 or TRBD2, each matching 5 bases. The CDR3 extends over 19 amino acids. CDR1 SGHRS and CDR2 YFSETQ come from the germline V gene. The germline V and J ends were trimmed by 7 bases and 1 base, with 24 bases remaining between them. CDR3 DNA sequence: TGCGCCAGCGCGACCGGGACGGATCTAACAAAGTCTGGGGCCAACGTCCTGACTTTC. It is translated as CASATGTDLTKSGANVLTF.

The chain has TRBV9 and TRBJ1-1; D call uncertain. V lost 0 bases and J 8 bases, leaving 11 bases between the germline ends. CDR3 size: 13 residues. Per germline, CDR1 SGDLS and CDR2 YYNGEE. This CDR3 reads CASSVVLVTEAFF. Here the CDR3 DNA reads TGTGCCAGCAGCGTAGTATTAGTGACGGAAGCTTTCTTT.

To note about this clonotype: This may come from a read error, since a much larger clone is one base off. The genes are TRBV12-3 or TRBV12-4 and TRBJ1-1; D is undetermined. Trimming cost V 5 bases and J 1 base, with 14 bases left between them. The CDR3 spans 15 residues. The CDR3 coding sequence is TGTGCCAGCAGTGAGTCGAGAGGGCCGAACACTGAAGCTTTCTTT. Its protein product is CASSESRGPNTEAFF.

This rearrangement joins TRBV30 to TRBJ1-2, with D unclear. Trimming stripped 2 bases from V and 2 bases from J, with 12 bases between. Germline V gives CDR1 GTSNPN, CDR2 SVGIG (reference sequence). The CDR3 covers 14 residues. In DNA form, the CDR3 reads TGTGCCTGGAGTCTAGGGCCTGGGAACTATGGCTACACCTTC. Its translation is CAWSLGPGNYGYTF.

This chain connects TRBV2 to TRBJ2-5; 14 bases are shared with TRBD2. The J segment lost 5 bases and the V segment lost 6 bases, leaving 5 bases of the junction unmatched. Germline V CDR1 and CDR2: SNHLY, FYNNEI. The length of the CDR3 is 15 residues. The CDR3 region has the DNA TGTGCCAGCAGGGGACTAGCGGGGGCAGGGGAGACCCAGTACTTC. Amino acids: CASRGLAGAGETQYF.

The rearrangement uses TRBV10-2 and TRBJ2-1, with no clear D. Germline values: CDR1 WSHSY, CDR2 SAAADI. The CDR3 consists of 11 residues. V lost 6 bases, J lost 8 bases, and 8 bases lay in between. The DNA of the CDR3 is TGCGCCAGCAGCAAGGGTTATGAGCAGTTCTTC. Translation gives CASSKGYEQFF.

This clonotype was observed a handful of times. The CDR3 DNA reads as TGTGCCGGAGGGGGATCGGGGTATGGCTACACCTTC. Amino acids: CAGGGSGYGYTF. The chain couples TRBV2 to TRBJ1-2, with D perhaps matching TRBD1 (6 bases). Germline CDR1 is SNHLY and CDR2 is FYNNEI. The V end was cut by 11 bases, the J end by 5 bases, with 15 bases between. CDR3 length: 12 amino acids.

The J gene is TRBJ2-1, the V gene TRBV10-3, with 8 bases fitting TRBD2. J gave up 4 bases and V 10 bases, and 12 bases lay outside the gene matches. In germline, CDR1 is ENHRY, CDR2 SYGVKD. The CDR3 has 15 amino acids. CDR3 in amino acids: CANSSKREKYNEQFF. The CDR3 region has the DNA TGTGCCAACTCGTCTAAGCGGGAGAAATACAATGAGCAGTTCTTC.

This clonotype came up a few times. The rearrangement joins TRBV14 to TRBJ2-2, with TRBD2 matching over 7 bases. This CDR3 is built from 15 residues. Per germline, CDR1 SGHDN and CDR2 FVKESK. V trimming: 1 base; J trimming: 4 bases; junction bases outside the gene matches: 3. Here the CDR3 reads CASSQVGGPTGELFF. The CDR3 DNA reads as TGTGCCAGCAGCCAAGTGGGAGGGCCCACCGGGGAGCTGTTTTTT.

In DNA form, the CDR3 reads TGTGCCACCAGTGCGGGAACGGCCTATGGCTACACCTTC. This sequence encodes CATSAGTAYGYTF. The chain is built from TRBV24-1 and TRBJ1-2; D remains unclear. Germline-derived CDR1 and CDR2 are KGHDR and SFDVKD. V gave up 5 bases and J gave up 4 bases, with 10 bases separating them. This CDR3 has 13 residues.